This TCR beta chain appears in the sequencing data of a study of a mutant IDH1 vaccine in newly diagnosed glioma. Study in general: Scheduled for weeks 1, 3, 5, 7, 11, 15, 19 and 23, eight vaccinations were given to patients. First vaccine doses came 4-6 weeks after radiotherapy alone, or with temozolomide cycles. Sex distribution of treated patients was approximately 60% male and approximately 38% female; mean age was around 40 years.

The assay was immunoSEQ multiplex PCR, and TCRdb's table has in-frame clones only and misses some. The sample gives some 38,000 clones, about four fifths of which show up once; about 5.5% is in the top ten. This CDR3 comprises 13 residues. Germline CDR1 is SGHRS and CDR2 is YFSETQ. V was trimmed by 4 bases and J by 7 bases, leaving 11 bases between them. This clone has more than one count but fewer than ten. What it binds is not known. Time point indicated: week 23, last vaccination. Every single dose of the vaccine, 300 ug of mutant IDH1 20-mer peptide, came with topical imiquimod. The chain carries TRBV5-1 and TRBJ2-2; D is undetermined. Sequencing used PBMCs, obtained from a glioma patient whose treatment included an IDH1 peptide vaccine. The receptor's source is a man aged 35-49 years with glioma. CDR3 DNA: TGCGCCAGCAGCCCCATTGCTGGCGGGGAGCTGTTTTTT. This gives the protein CASSPIAGGELFF.